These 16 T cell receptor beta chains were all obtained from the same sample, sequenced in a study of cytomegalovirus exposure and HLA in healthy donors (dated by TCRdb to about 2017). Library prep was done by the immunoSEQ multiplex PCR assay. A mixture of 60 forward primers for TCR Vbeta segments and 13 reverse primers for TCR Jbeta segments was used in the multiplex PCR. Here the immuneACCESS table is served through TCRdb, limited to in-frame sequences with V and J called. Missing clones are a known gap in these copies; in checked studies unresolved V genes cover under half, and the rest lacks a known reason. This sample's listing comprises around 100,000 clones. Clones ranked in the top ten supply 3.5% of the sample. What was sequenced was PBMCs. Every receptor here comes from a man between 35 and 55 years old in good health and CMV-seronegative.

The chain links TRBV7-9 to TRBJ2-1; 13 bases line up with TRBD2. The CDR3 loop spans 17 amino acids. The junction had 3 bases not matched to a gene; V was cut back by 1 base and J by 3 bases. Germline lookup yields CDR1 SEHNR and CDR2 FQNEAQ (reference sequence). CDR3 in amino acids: CASSLGGLAGIYNEQFF. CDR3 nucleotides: TGTGCCAGCAGCTTAGGGGGACTAGCGGGGATCTACAATGAGCAGTTCTTC.

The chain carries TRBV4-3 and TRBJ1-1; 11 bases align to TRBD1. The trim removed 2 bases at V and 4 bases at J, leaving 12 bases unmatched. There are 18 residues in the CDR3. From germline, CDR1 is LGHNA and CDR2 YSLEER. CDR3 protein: CASSQLLGQGDIVTEAFF. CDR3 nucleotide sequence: TGCGCCAGCAGCCAATTGTTGGGACAGGGGGATATCGTCACTGAAGCTTTCTTT.

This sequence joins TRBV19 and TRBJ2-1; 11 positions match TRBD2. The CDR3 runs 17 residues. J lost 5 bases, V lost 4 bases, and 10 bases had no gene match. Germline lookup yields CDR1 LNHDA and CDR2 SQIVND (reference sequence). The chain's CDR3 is CASSTRLAGIVNNEQFF. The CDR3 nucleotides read TGTGCCAGTAGTACGAGACTAGCGGGAATAGTCAACAATGAGCAGTTCTTC.

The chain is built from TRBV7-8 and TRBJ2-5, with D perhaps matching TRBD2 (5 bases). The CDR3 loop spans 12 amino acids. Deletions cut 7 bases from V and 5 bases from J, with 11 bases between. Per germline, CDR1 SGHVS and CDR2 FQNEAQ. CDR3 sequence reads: CASKLGGETQYF. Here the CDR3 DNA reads TGTGCCAGCAAACTGGGCGGGGAGACCCAGTACTTC. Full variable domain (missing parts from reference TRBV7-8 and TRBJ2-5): GAGVSQSPRYKVAKRGQDVALRCDPISGHVSLFWYQQALGQGPEFLTYFQNEAQLDKSGLPSDRFFAERPEGSVSTLKIQRTQQEDSAVYLCASKLGGETQYFGPGTRLLVL.

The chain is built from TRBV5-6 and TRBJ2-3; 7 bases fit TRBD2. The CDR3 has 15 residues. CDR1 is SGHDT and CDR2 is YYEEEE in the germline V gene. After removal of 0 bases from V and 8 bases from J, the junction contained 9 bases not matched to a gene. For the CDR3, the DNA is TGTGCCAGCAGCTTGGCCGGTGCTAGCGGAGGTACGCAGTATTTT. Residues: CASSLAGASGGTQYF.

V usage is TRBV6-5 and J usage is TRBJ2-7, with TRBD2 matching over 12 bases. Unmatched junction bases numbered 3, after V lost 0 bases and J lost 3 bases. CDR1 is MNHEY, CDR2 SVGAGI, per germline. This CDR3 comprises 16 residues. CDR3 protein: CASSYSGLAGLYEQYF. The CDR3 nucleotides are TGTGCCAGCAGTTACTCCGGACTAGCGGGACTCTACGAGCAGTACTTC.

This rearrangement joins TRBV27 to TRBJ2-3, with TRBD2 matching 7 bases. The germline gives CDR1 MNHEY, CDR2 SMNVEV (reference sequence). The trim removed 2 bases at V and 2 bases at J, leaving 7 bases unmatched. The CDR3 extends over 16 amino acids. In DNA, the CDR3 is TGTGCCAGCAGTTTAAGTTCGAGCGGGGTCACAGATACGCAGTATTTT. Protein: CASSLSSSGVTDTQYF.

In DNA form, the CDR3 reads TGTGCCAGCAGTGAACGGGAGGGGAATTCACCCCTCCACTTT. This sequence encodes CASSEREGNSPLHF. V and J are TRBV2 and TRBJ1-6; the D gene is possibly TRBD1 (5 bases). Germline CDR1 SNHLY, CDR2 FYNNEI. Trimming stripped 2 bases from V and 7 bases from J, with 9 bases between. CDR3 length: 14 amino acids.

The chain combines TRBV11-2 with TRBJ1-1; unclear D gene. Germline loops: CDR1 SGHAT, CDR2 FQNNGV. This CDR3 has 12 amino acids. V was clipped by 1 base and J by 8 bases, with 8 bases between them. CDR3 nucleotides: TGTGCCAGCAGCTTAGTACAGAGCGAAGCTTTCTTT. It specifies CASSLVQSEAFF.

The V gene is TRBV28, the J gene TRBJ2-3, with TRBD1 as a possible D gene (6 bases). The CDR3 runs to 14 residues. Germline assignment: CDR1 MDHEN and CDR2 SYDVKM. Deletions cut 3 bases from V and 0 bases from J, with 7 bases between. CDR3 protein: CASSLGQSTDTQYF. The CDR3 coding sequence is TGTGCCAGCAGTTTGGGACAAAGCACAGATACGCAGTATTTT.

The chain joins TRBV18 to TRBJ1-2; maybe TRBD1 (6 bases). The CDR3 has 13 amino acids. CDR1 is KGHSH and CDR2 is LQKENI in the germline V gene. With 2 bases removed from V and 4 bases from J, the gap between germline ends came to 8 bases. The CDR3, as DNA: TGTGCCAGCTCACCAGGACAGATCTATGGCTACACCTTC. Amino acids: CASSPGQIYGYTF.

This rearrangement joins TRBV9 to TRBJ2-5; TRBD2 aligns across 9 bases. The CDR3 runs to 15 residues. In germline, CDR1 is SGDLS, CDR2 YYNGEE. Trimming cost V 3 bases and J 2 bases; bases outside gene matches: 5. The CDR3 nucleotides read TGTGCCAGCAGCGGTAAGACTAGCGGACAAGAGACCCAGTACTTC. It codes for CASSGKTSGQETQYF.

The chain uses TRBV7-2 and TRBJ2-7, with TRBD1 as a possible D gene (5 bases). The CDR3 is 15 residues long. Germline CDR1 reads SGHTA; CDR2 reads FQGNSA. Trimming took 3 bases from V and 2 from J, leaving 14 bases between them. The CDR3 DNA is TGTGCCAGCAGCTTGGACGTAACAGGCCCCTACGAGCAGTACTTC. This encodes CASSLDVTGPYEQYF.

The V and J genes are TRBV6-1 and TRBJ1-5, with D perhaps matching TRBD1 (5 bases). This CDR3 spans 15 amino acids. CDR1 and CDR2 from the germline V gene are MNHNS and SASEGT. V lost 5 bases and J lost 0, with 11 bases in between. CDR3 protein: CASSTTGYSNQPQHF. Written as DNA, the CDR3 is TGTGCCAGCAGTACCACAGGCTATAGCAATCAGCCCCAGCATTTT.

The chain's CDR3 is CASSNSGDSPLHF. As DNA, the CDR3 is TGTGCCAGCAGTAACTCGGGGGATTCACCCCTCCACTTT. The rearrangement joins TRBV2 to TRBJ1-6; D may be TRBD1 (5 bases). Between the trimmed V and J ends, which lost 5 bases and 8 bases, there was a span of 10 bases. This CDR3 has 13 residues. Germline values: CDR1 SNHLY, CDR2 FYNNEI.

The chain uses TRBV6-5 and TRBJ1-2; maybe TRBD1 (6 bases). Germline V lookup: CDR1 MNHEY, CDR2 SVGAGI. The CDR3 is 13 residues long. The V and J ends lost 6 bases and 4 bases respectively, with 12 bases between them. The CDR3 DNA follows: TGTGCCAGCAGACAACAGGGCCCCTATGGCTACACCTTC. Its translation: CASRQQGPYGYTF.